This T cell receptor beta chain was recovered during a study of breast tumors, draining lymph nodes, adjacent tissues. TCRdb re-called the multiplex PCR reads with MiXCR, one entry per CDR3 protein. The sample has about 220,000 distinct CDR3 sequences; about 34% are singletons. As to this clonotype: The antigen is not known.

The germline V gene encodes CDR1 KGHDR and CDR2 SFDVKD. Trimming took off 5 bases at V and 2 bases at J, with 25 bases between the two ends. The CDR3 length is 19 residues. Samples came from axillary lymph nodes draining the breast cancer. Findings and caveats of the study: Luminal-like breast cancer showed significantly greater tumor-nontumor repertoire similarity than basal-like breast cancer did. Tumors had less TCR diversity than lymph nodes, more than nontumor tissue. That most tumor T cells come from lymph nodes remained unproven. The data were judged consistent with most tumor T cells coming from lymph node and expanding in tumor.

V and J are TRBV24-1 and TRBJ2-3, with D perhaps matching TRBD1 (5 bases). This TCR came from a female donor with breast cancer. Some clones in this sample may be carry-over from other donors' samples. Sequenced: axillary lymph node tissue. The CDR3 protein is CATSARDLNFLTATDTQYF. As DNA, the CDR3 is TGTGCCACCAGTGCTAGAGACTTGAATTTTTTGACAGCCACAGATACGCAGTATTTT.